This TCR beta chain was captured by sequencing in a study of blood T cell repertoires in COVID-19. Repertoires were generated with immunoSEQ multiplex PCR, while TCRdb's copy carries only in-frame clones and drops some. The profile covers 210,000 or so clones, with about nine tenths appearing a single time and about 7% taken by the ten largest. The length of the CDR3 is 11 residues. Per germline, CDR1 MDHEN and CDR2 SYDVKM. The ends were cut back, 3 bases at V and 8 bases at J, with 7 bases in the middle. Input material: peripheral blood. The receptor was isolated from a man between 40 and 49 years old with acute or convalescent COVID-19. The genes are TRBV28 and TRBJ1-2, with D unresolved. DNA of the CDR3: TGTGCCAGCAGTTTTACAGACGGCTACACCTTC. Its protein product is CASSFTDGYTF.